This T cell receptor beta chain was identified in a study of OX40 agonist ivuxolimab in advanced cancers. Study information: Given to patients was ivuxolimab, an agonistic anti-OX40 (CD134) antibody. Patients in dose escalation had liver, melanoma, kidney or head and neck cancers. General observations from the study: Relative to CD4+ cells, CD8+ T cells on average had more expanded clones. Individuals who were partial responders at 0.1-3.0 mg/kg had clonal expansion that ranked among the lowest.

The CDR3 has 18 amino acids. V lost 0 bases and J 12 bases, leaving 27 bases between the germline ends. Germline V gene sequence: CDR1 MGHRA, CDR2 YSYEKL. This table comes from immunoSEQ multiplex PCR, and its TCRdb copy is limited to in-frame clones, with some not included. Found here are more than 45,000 clones, roughly three quarters of them singletons; the top ten hold more than 5.5%. About this clone itself: Antigen specificity is unknown.

This clonotype originated in an adult with an advanced solid tumor such as melanoma, head and neck, liver or kidney cancer. This chain uses TRBV4-1 with TRBJ2-1; unclear D gene. The starting material was CD4+ or CD8+ T cells sorted from blood, obtained in a trial of the OX40 agonist ivuxolimab. In DNA, the CDR3 is TGCGCCAGCAGCCAAGACTGGGAAAGCATGCTCTCTTCCCCGGGGCAGTTCTTC. Translating it yields CASSQDWESMLSSPGQFF.